Detailed here is one T cell receptor beta chain. In the study's own analysis: From reference gene primer amplification, estimates of nucleated cell counts were derived. The data were produced by immunoSEQ multiplex PCR, yet TCRdb's version contains in-frame clones alone and is incomplete. D and trimming come from the DNA, and the V and J calls and clone size come from that table. The sample has about 80,000 clones; about 91% are singletons. The data were taken from a study of blood T cell repertoires in COVID-19. V gave up 2 bases and J gave up 5 bases; unmatched junction bases: 9. The CDR3 sequence is 17 residues long. The V gene's germline CDR1 is SGHDN and CDR2 FVKESK.

The chain employs TRBV14 and TRBJ2-3; 11 bases are a match to TRBD2. The sample taken for sequencing was peripheral blood. The receptor's source is a woman aged 80 or over with acute or convalescent COVID-19. The CDR3 spells CASSQRGLAEREDTQYF. CDR3 in DNA: TGTGCCAGCAGCCAACGGGGACTAGCGGAACGGGAAGATACGCAGTATTTT.